What follows are 27 T cell receptor beta chains derived from one specimen sequenced in a study of blood T cell repertoires in COVID-19. Method: immunoSEQ multiplex PCR; TCRdb's copy keeps in-frame clones and lacks some. The table shows 150,000 to 200,000 clones, with around 81% occurring only once. The source material was peripheral blood. These receptors were obtained from a man in his fifties or sixties with active or convalescent COVID-19.

The V call is TRBV3-1 (or the pseudogene TRBV3-2), the J call TRBJ1-2; D gene ambiguous. Germline assignment: CDR1 LGHDT and CDR2 YNNKEL (reference sequence). Between the trimmed V and J ends, which lost 0 bases and 4 bases, there was a span of 9 bases. This CDR3 has 14 amino acids. The CDR3 is CASSQDGGPYGYTF. In DNA form, the CDR3 reads TGTGCCAGCAGCCAAGATGGCGGGCCCTATGGCTACACCTTC.

The genes are TRBV9 and TRBJ2-3, with 7 nucleotides matching TRBD2. The trim removed 0 bases at V and 3 bases at J, leaving 1 base unmatched. The CDR3 length is 14 residues. CDR1 is SGDLS and CDR2 is YYNGEE in the germline V gene. The CDR3 spells CASSVDGGTDTQYF. The DNA for the CDR3 is TGTGCCAGCAGCGTAGACGGGGGGACAGATACGCAGTATTTT.

The chain is built from TRBV2 and TRBJ1-1; no reliable D call. Germline V gene lookup returns CDR1 SNHLY and CDR2 FYNNEI. V lost 5 bases, J lost 4 bases, and 8 bases lay in between. This CDR3 contains 12 residues. This chain's CDR3 is CASSMRGTEAFF. The CDR3 DNA is TGTGCCAGCAGTATGCGGGGCACTGAAGCTTTCTTT.

This clone is a singleton in its sample. V is TRBV11-2 and J is TRBJ1-1; no firm D call. V dropped 5 bases and J dropped 8 bases, with 15 bases sitting between them. Looked up from germline, CDR1 is SGHAT and CDR2 is FQNNGV. This CDR3 spans 13 amino acids. The DNA of the CDR3 is TGTGCCAGCAGCCCCAAAGTGGGAGGAGAAGCTTTCTTT. It translates to CASSPKVGGEAFF.

The chain couples TRBV4-1 to TRBJ1-1, with 7 bases that match TRBD1. The trim removed 0 bases at V and 5 bases at J, leaving 9 bases unmatched. There are 16 residues in the CDR3. Germline V gene data show CDR1 as MGHRA and CDR2 as YSYEKL. CDR3 coding DNA: TGCGCCAGCAGCCAAGACCCGACAGGGCAATGGACTGAAGCTTTCTTT. Its protein is CASSQDPTGQWTEAFF.

This chain joins TRBV5-1 and TRBJ1-2, with 9 bases that match TRBD1. Germline CDR1 and CDR2: SGHRS and YFSETQ. The CDR3 spans 14 residues. As DNA, the CDR3 is TGCGCTTCCCAGCTTGGGGGACAGGGCTATGGCTACACCTTC. Translation: CASQLGGQGYGYTF.

Only one count was recorded for this clone. The chain joins TRBV28 to TRBJ1-2; D is uncertain. Germline CDR1 reads MDHEN; CDR2 reads SYDVKM. Trimming stripped 7 bases from V and 0 bases from J, with 6 bases between. The CDR3 length is 12 residues. The DNA of the CDR3 is TGTGCCAGCAAAACTTCTAACTATGGCTACACCTTC. The encoded protein is CASKTSNYGYTF.

This clone has only one observation. The rearrangement links TRBV24-1 to TRBJ2-5; 8 nucleotides agree with TRBD2. CDR1 and CDR2 from the germline V gene are KGHDR and SFDVKD. This CDR3 is built from 15 residues. J was trimmed by 1 base and V by 5 bases; bases with no gene match: 5. The CDR3 DNA is TGTGCCACCAGTGCCCTAGCGGGTCCCCAAGAGACCCAGTACTTC. Its translation: CATSALAGPQETQYF.

The chain uses TRBV6-5 and TRBJ1-1; possible D gene TRBD1, 5 bases. Per the germline V gene, CDR1 is MNHEY and CDR2 is SVGAGI. The CDR3 runs 15 residues. V was cut by 5 bases and J by 8 bases, with 21 bases left in between. CDR3 coding DNA: TGTGCCAGCAGTCCCATGGACACGGACCGAAGGGAAGCTTTCTTT. The encoded protein is CASSPMDTDRREAFF.

This chain connects TRBV6-5 to TRBJ1-1, with a possible D match to TRBD1 (5 bases). The CDR3 is 15 amino acids. The V gene's germline CDR1 is MNHEY and CDR2 SVGAGI. The germline V and J ends were trimmed by 2 bases and 4 bases, with 14 bases remaining between them. The CDR3 DNA is TGTGCCAGCAGTTACGATAGGCGGGACGGCACTGAAGCTTTCTTT. Translated, it gives CASSYDRRDGTEAFF.

This clone was counted a single time. The J gene is TRBJ1-2, the V gene TRBV10-2; 7 bases align to TRBD1. CDR1 is WSHSY, CDR2 SAAADI, per germline. The CDR3 sequence is 15 residues long. J lost 7 bases, V lost 1 base, and 9 bases had no gene match. The CDR3 nucleotides read TGCGCCAGCAGTGAGTTGACAGGGTCCATTGGTGGCTACACCTTC. Protein product: CASSELTGSIGGYTF.

This clone was picked up a small number of times. An end of the junction does not agree with germline; a read error may underlie this. The identical CDR3 is also encoded by other nucleotide sequences in the sample. The gene calls are TRBV9 and TRBJ2-5; 8 nucleotides agree with TRBD2. The CDR3 is 17 residues long. Germline loops: CDR1 SGDLS, CDR2 YYNGEE. In DNA form, the CDR3 reads TGCGCCAGCAGCGCTCACGGGGGGGAGGGATTCCAAGAGACCCAGTACTTC. Its translation: CASSAHGGEGFQETQYF.

In this sample, this clone turned up a few times. The chain uses TRBV3-1 (or the pseudogene TRBV3-2) and TRBJ1-6; D unclear. The CDR3 has 14 amino acids. Trimming cost V 4 bases and J 7 bases, with 11 bases left between them. The germline gives CDR1 LGHDT, CDR2 YNNKEL (reference sequence). This chain's CDR3 is CASSRGSENSPLHF. The CDR3 DNA reads as TGTGCCAGCAGCCGAGGTTCAGAAAATTCACCCCTCCACTTT.

The rearrangement uses TRBV2 and TRBJ1-5; D not resolved. The CDR3 has 12 residues. Looked up from germline, CDR1 is SNHLY and CDR2 is FYNNEI. V lost 4 bases, J lost 5 bases, and 6 bases lay in between. In DNA form, the CDR3 reads TGTGCCAGCAGTGGTCGAGATCAGCCCCAGCATTTT. Protein: CASSGRDQPQHF.

Comments on this clone: It may be a read error: a sequence one base away is much more abundant. Other DNA variants within this sample encode the same CDR3. The chain carries TRBV15 and TRBJ2-1; D perhaps matches TRBD2 (5 bases). The CDR3 runs 14 residues. CDR1 and CDR2 from the germline V gene are LNHNV and YYDKDF (reference sequence). Trimming stripped 3 bases from V and 1 base from J, with 7 bases between. DNA of the CDR3: TGTGCCACCAGCAGCGGCGGGTCCTACAATGAGCAGTTCTTC. Translating it yields CATSSGGSYNEQFF.

The rearrangement links TRBV5-4 to TRBJ2-2; 7 bases agree with TRBD2. Unmatched junction bases numbered 7, after V lost 4 bases and J lost 4 bases. This CDR3 has 15 residues. CDR1 SGHNT and CDR2 YYREEE come from the germline V gene (reference sequence). CDR3 nucleotides: TGTGCCAGCAGCCCCACTAGCGTGGGCACCGGGGAGCTGTTTTTT. Protein sequence: CASSPTSVGTGELFF.

This chain uses TRBV10-3 with TRBJ2-7; a possible D gene is TRBD2 (6 bases). The CDR3 spans 12 residues. Trimming took off 3 bases at V and 6 bases at J, with 9 bases between the two ends. Germline CDR1 and CDR2: ENHRY and SYGVKD. The CDR3 DNA reads as TGTGCCATCAGTGAAGGAGGGACCGAGCAGTACTTC. It encodes CAISEGGTEQYF.

This clone came up a few times. The chain links TRBV20-1 to TRBJ1-2, with D possibly being TRBD1 (6 bases). Germline V lookup: CDR1 DFQATT, CDR2 SNEGSKA (reference sequence). V lost 6 bases and J 6 bases, leaving 11 bases between the germline ends. This CDR3 contains 11 residues. The CDR3 protein is CSAYQGHGYTF. CDR3 DNA: TGCAGTGCCTATCAGGGGCATGGCTACACCTTC.

The chain couples TRBV25-1 to TRBJ1-1; D is unclear. Germline-derived CDR1 and CDR2 are MGHDK and SYGVNS. The CDR3 is 16 amino acids. V was clipped by 1 base and J by 1 base, with 13 bases between them. CDR3 protein: CASSEWALPRNTEAFF. The CDR3 nucleotides are TGTGCCAGCAGTGAATGGGCCCTTCCGAGGAACACTGAAGCTTTCTTT.

This clone came up once. J is TRBJ2-7 and V is TRBV11-2; 10 nucleotides align to TRBD2. CDR1 is SGHAT and CDR2 is FQNNGV in the germline V gene. This CDR3 is 14 amino acids long. J gave up 4 bases and V 5 bases, and 5 bases lay outside the gene matches. The chain's CDR3 is CASSQGTSVYEQYF. The CDR3 bases are TGTGCCAGCAGCCAAGGGACTAGCGTATACGAGCAGTACTTC.

V is TRBV19 and J is TRBJ2-1; 11 bases match TRBD2. The CDR3 covers 16 residues. V dropped 5 bases and J dropped 3; count of bases not matched to a gene: 6. Germline CDR1 is LNHDA and CDR2 is SQIVND (reference sequence). The CDR3 spells CASSDPGTSGYNEQFF. DNA for the CDR3: TGTGCCAGTAGTGATCCCGGGACTAGCGGCTACAATGAGCAGTTCTTC.

This clone is a singleton in its sample. The rearrangement links TRBV7-9 to TRBJ2-3; 9 bases agree with TRBD2. This CDR3 is 17 amino acids long. Germline-derived CDR1 and CDR2 are SEHNR and FQNEAQ (reference sequence). V gave up 3 bases and J gave up 2 bases; unmatched junction bases: 9. The CDR3: CASSFGTSRPSTDTQYF. CDR3 bases: TGTGCCAGCAGCTTCGGGACTAGCCGACCCTCCACAGATACGCAGTATTTT.

The chain has TRBV19 and TRBJ2-5; D is unresolved. Trimming removed 0 bases at V and 5 bases at J, with 13 bases between. CDR3 length: 15 residues. Germline values: CDR1 LNHDA, CDR2 SQIVND (reference sequence). CDR3 in amino acids: CASSIDLSSQETQYF. The CDR3 region has the DNA TGTGCCAGTAGTATAGACCTTTCATCTCAGGAGACCCAGTACTTC.

DNA of the CDR3: TGTGCCATCGGAGAAACCGGGACAGGGATTGGAGATACGCAGTATTTT. Amino acid sequence: CAIGETGTGIGDTQYF. This chain joins TRBV10-3 and TRBJ2-3; TRBD1 matches at 9 bases. The CDR3 covers 16 residues. The germline CDR1 and CDR2 sequences are ENHRY and SYGVKD. The V gene end was trimmed by 8 bases and the J gene end by 5 bases; junction bases not matched to a gene: 14.

The chain has TRBV2 and TRBJ2-1; D might be TRBD1 (6 bases). V dropped 6 bases and J dropped 10 bases, with 22 bases sitting between them. Per germline, CDR1 SNHLY and CDR2 FYNNEI. This CDR3 comprises 15 residues. CDR3 in amino acids: CASRLTRTVGAEQFF. The CDR3 nucleotides read TGTGCCAGCAGATTAACACGGACAGTCGGGGCAGAGCAGTTCTTC.

The CDR3 region is CASSRDSQETQYF. Written as DNA, the CDR3 is TGCGCCAGCAGCAGGGACAGCCAAGAGACCCAGTACTTC. The chain carries TRBV5-1 and TRBJ2-5; 7 nucleotides agree with TRBD1. The CDR3 is made up of 13 amino acids. Losses at the gene ends were 4 bases for V and 1 base for J; bases not matched to a gene: 1. In germline, CDR1 is SGHRS, CDR2 YFSETQ.

This clone was seen only once. The V gene is TRBV24-1, the J gene TRBJ2-5, with 8 bases identical to TRBD1. The CDR3 runs 16 residues. Germline CDR1 reads KGHDR; CDR2 reads SFDVKD. V lost 3 bases and J lost 3; bases outside the gene matches: 8. This CDR3 reads CATSDPDPGQEETQYF. CDR3 sequence (DNA): TGTGCCACCAGTGATCCAGACCCGGGACAGGAAGAGACCCAGTACTTC.